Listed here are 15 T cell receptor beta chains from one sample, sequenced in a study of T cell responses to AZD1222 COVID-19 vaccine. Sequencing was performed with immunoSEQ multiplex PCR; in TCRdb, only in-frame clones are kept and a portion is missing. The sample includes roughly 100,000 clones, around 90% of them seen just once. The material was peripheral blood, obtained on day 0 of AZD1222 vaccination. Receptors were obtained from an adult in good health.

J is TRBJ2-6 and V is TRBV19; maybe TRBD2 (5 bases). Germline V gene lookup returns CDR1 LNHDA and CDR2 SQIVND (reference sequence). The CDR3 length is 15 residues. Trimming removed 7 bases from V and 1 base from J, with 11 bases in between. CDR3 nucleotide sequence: TGTGCCAGTATCCCTGGGAGATCTGGGGCCAACGTCCTGACTTTC. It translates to CASIPGRSGANVLTF.

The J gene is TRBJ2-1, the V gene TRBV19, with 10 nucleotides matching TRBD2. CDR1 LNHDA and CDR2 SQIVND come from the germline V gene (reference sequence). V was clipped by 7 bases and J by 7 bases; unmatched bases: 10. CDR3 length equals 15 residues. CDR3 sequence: CASKTLAGVQNEQFF. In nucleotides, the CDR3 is TGTGCCAGTAAGACCCTAGCGGGAGTCCAAAATGAGCAGTTCTTC.

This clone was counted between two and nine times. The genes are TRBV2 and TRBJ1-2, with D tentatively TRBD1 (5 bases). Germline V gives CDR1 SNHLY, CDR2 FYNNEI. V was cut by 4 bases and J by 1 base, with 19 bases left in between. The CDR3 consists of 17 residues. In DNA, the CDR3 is TGTGCCAGCAGTGTCCCGTCCCGGGGCACGGATAACTATGGCTACACCTTC. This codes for CASSVPSRGTDNYGYTF.

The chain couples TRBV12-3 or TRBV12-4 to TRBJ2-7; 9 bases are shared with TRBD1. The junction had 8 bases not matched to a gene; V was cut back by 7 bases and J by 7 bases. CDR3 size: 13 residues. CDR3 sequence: CASTGTGRREQYF. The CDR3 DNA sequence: TGTGCCAGCACCGGGACAGGGCGAAGAGAGCAGTACTTC.

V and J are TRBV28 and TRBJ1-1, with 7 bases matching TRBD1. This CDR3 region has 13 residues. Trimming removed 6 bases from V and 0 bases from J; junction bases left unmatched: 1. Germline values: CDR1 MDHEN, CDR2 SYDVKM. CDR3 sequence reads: CASRGQMNTEAFF. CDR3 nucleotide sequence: TGTGCCAGCAGGGGACAGATGAACACTGAAGCTTTCTTT.

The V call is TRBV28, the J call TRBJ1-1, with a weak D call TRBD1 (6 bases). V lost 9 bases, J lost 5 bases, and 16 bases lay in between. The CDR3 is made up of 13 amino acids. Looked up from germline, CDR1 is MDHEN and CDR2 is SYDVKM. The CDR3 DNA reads TGTGCCAGTATAACGGGGGCGAGGACTGAAGCTTTCTTT. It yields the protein CASITGARTEAFF.

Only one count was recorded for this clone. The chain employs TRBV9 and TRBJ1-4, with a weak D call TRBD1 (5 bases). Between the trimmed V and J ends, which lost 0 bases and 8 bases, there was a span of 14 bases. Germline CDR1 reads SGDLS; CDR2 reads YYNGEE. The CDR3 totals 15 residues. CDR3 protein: CASSVGGTQAEKLFF. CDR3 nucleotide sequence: TGTGCCAGCAGCGTAGGGGGGACCCAAGCGGAAAAACTGTTTTTT.

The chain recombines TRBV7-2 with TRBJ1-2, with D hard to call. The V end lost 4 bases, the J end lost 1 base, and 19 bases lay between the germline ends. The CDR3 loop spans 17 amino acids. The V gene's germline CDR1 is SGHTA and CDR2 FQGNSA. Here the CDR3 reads CASSSHRSEGINYGYTF. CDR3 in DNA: TGTGCCAGCAGCTCCCACCGCTCGGAGGGAATTAACTATGGCTACACCTTC.

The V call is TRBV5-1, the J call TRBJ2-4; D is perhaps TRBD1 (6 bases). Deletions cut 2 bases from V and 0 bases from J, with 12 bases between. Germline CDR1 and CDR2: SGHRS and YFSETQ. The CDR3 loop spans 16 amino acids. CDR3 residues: CASSFSGDPAKNIQYF. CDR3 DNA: TGCGCCAGCAGCTTTTCAGGGGATCCAGCCAAAAACATTCAGTACTTC.

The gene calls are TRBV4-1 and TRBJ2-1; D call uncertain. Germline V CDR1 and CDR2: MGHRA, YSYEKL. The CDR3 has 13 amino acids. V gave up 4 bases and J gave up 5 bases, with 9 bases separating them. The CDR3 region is CASSPTFHNEQFF. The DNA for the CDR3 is TGCGCCAGCAGCCCTACCTTCCACAATGAGCAGTTCTTC.

The CDR3 here is CASSMRGPNTEAFF. For the CDR3, the DNA is TGTGCCAGTAGTATGAGGGGGCCGAACACTGAAGCTTTCTTT. The V and J genes are TRBV19 and TRBJ1-1; 7 bases line up with TRBD1. Per germline, CDR1 LNHDA and CDR2 SQIVND (reference sequence). V lost 3 bases to trimming and J lost 1 base; unmatched junction nucleotides: 2. This CDR3 has 14 amino acids.

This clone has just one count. CDR3 in amino acids: CATSDFHNGYTF. The CDR3 DNA reads TGTGCCACCAGTGATTTTCACAATGGCTACACCTTC. The V call is TRBV24-1, the J call TRBJ1-2, with no clear D. V lost 1 base, J lost 6 bases, and 5 bases lay in between. CDR1 KGHDR and CDR2 SFDVKD come from the germline V gene. The CDR3 is 12 residues long.

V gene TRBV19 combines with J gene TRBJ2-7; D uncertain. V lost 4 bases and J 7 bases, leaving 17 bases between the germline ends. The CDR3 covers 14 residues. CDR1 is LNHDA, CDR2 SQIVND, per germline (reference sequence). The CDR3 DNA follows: TGTGCCAGTAGTACCACCCGCCAGACTGGAGAGCAGTACTTC. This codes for CASSTTRQTGEQYF.

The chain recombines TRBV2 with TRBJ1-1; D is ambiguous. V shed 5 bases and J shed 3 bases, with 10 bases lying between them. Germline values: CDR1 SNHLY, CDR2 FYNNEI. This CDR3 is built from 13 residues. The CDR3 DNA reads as TGTGCCAGCAGTCGAGGGCAGTACACTGAAGCTTTCTTT. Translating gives CASSRGQYTEAFF.

CDR3 in amino acids: CASRARGSTDTQYF. The CDR3 nucleotides read TGTGCCAGCAGGGCCAGGGGAAGCACAGATACGCAGTATTTT. J is TRBJ2-3 and V is TRBV2, with D perhaps matching TRBD1 (6 bases). The V and J ends lost 6 bases and 0 bases respectively, with 10 bases between them. The CDR3 totals 14 residues. Per the germline V gene, CDR1 is SNHLY and CDR2 is FYNNEI.